The rows below give T cell receptor beta chains drawn from one sample of a study of shared clonotypes between healthy human individuals. Only in-frame clones appear in the TCRdb table, and some are missing; sequencing was by immunoSEQ multiplex PCR. Here the sample spans around 1,900,000 clones, 93% being singletons. The sequencing sample was made of naive CD8+ T cells from PBMCs. Receptors originate from a man younger than 35 in good health. Some clones in this sample may be carry-over from other donors' samples. Each CDR3 is given with its conserved first and last residue. Fields, in order: J gene, D gene, clone size, V gene, CDR3 protein, CDR3 DNA. A D gene is named only where the DNA matches it firmly. The size entry is marked missing in some rows and otherwise reads once, few, many or a size class.

TRBJ2-3	-	-	TRBV7-7	CASSPWTSSTDTQYF	TGTGCCAGCAGCCCCTGGACTTCTAGCACAGATACGCAGTATTTT
TRBJ2-1	TRBD2	-	TRBV29-1	CSVETSGLLAYNEQFF	TGCAGCGTTGAGACTAGCGGACTCCTCGCCTACAATGAGCAGTTCTTC
TRBJ2-3	-	-	TRBV4-3	CASSQDPGLGQDTDTQYF	TGCGCCAGCAGCCAAGATCCGGGGCTAGGACAAGACACAGATACGCAGTATTTT
TRBJ2-7	-	-	TRBV21-1	CASSKALRTSKVMAYEQYF	TGTGCCAGCAGCAAAGCGCTTAGGACTAGCAAGGTGATGGCCTACGAGCAGTACTTC
TRBJ2-1	-	-	TRBV5-1	CASSLKSNVGMYNEQFF	TGCGCCAGCAGCTTAAAATCCAATGTGGGGATGTACAATGAGCAGTTCTTC
TRBJ1-1	-	-	TRBV7-9	CASSLGTTEAFF	TGTGCCAGCAGCCTAGGCACGACTGAAGCTTTCTTT
TRBJ2-7	TRBD1	-	TRBV28	CASSFGTGDLDPYYSYEQYF	TGTGCCAGCAGTTTTGGCACAGGGGACCTAGACCCGTACTACTCCTACGAGCAGTACTTC
TRBJ1-2	-	-	TRBV19	CASSMDGPWGGYTF	TGTGCCAGTAGTATGGACGGCCCGTGGGGGGGCTACACCTTC
TRBJ2-5	-	once	TRBV19	CASSMVLAFGETQYF	TGTGCCAGTAGTATGGTGCTAGCGTTCGGAGAGACCCAGTACTTC
TRBJ2-1	-	-	TRBV29-1	CSVEVRGLGYYNEQFF	TGCAGCGTTGAAGTCCGGGGGTTAGGGTACTACAATGAGCAGTTCTTC
TRBJ2-7	-	once	TRBV4-3	CASSQEVGSLYEQYF	TGCGCCAGCAGCCAAGAGGTAGGCAGCCTCTACGAGCAGTACTTC
TRBJ1-1	-	-	TRBV11-2	CASSFFGKRAEAFF	TGTGCCAGCAGCTTTTTTGGGAAGAGGGCTGAAGCTTTCTTT
TRBJ1-1	-	-	TRBV9	CATSGREGNTEAFF	TGTGCCACCTCCGGGCGGGAAGGGAACACTGAAGCTTTCTTT
TRBJ2-2	TRBD2	once	TRBV27	CASSLLAGAPLLGELFF	TGTGCCAGCAGTTTATTAGCGGGAGCCCCCCTTCTGGGGGAGCTGTTTTTT
TRBJ2-1	-	-	TRBV7-5	CARSSTSGRASYNEQFF	TGTGCCAGAAGCTCAACTAGCGGGAGGGCGTCCTACAATGAGCAGTTCTTC
TRBJ1-2	-	few	TRBV19	CASSANYGYTF	TGTGCCAGTAGTGCTAACTATGGCTACACCTTC
TRBJ1-4	-	-	TRBV7-9	CASSPVAGSNEKLFF	TGTGCCAGCAGCCCCGTAGCGGGTTCTAATGAAAAACTGTTTTTT
TRBJ1-2	-	-	TRBV6-1	CASSETGIGAGWNGYTF	TGTGCCAGCAGTGAAACAGGGATTGGGGCAGGGTGGAATGGCTACACCTTC
TRBJ1-5	-	-	TRBV7-9	CASSFTGPEEPQHF	TGTGCCAGCAGCTTTACGGGCCCAGAGGAGCCCCAGCATTTT